Below are 23 T cell receptor beta chains sequenced from a single sample in a study of PD-1 blockade in classical Hodgkin lymphoma. The repertoire was sequenced with immunoSEQ multiplex PCR; TCRdb's copy has only in-frame clones and lacks some. This table has 15,000 to 20,000 clones, about four fifths appearing once. Brentuximab vedotin exposure varied among the patients, all of whom had relapsed after autologous stem cell transplantation. Source: peripheral blood mononuclear cells (PBMCs), taken at baseline. These TCRs come from a human donor with classical Hodgkin lymphoma.

This clone showed up just a few times. V usage is TRBV18 and J usage is TRBJ2-5; TRBD2 aligns across 15 bases. The CDR3 extends over 22 amino acids. The ends lost 3 bases at V and 2 bases at J; junction bases unmatched: 19. Per germline, CDR1 KGHSH and CDR2 LQKENI. The CDR3: CASSPLHYTGTSGRKGQETQYF. In DNA form, the CDR3 reads TGTGCCAGCTCACCGTTACACTACACCGGGACTAGCGGGAGGAAGGGGCAAGAGACCCAGTACTTC.

This chain joins TRBV5-1 and TRBJ2-3; either TRBD1 or TRBD2 may fit D (5 bases each). V lost 2 bases and J lost 0, with 7 bases in between. In germline, CDR1 is SGHRS, CDR2 YFSETQ. The CDR3 covers 14 residues. CDR3: CASSLRDSTDTQYF. The CDR3 nucleotides read TGCGCCAGCAGCTTAAGGGACAGCACAGATACGCAGTATTTT.

V gene TRBV19 combines with J gene TRBJ2-1; tentative D call: TRBD2 (6 bases). Per germline, CDR1 LNHDA and CDR2 SQIVND (reference sequence). The CDR3 sequence is 15 residues long. The ends were cut back, 2 bases at V and 2 bases at J, with 10 bases in the middle. The CDR3: CASSIQGGTYNEQFF. CDR3 nucleotides: TGTGCCAGTAGTATACAGGGCGGGACCTACAATGAGCAGTTCTTC. Full variable domain (outside the CDR3, taken from reference TRBV19 and TRBJ2-1): DGGITQSPKYLFRKEGQNVTLSCEQNLNHDAMYWYRQDPGQGLRLIYYSQIVNDFQKGDIAEGYSVSREKKESFPLTVTSAQKNPTAFYLCASSIQGGTYNEQFFGPGTRLTVL.

The chain has TRBV5-6 and TRBJ2-7, with 7 positions matching TRBD1. J gave up 3 bases and V 2 bases, and 5 bases lay outside the gene matches. The germline gives CDR1 SGHDT, CDR2 YYEEEE. The CDR3 runs to 14 residues. The CDR3 protein is CASSFGTAFYEQYF. The CDR3 DNA reads as TGTGCCAGCAGCTTTGGGACAGCTTTCTACGAGCAGTACTTC.

The rearrangement links TRBV27 to TRBJ2-7; TRBD1 agrees at 9 bases. This CDR3 has 15 residues. The trim removed 4 bases at V and 5 bases at J, leaving 9 bases unmatched. Germline CDR1 MNHEY, CDR2 SMNVEV (reference sequence). The CDR3 here is CASSSRGQGSNEQYF. The CDR3 DNA reads TGTGCCAGCAGTTCCCGAGGACAGGGGAGCAACGAGCAGTACTTC.

This chain links TRBV13 with TRBJ1-1, with 10 nucleotides matching TRBD1. V was pared by 1 base and J by 1 base, with 3 bases of the junction left unmatched. Germline CDR1 PRHDT, CDR2 FYEKMQ (reference sequence). The CDR3 totals 16 residues. The CDR3 DNA reads TGTGCCAGCAGCTTAGAGGGACAGGGGCCGAACACTGAAGCTTTCTTT. This codes for CASSLEGQGPNTEAFF. The complete variable domain, with remaining parts taken from reference TRBV13 and TRBJ1-1, reads AAGVIQSPRHLIKEKRETATLKCYPIPRHDTVYWYQQGPGQDPQFLISFYEKMQSDKGSIPDRFSAQQFSDYHSELNMSSLELGDSALYFCASSLEGQGPNTEAFFGQGTRLTVV.

This chain uses TRBV30 with TRBJ1-1; a possible D gene is TRBD1 (6 bases). The CDR3 spans 15 residues. From germline, CDR1 is GTSNPN and CDR2 SVGIG (reference sequence). The V end lost 5 bases, the J end lost 3 bases, and 19 bases lay between the germline ends. The CDR3 is CAWRVRGRGHTEAFF. CDR3 nucleotide sequence: TGTGCCTGGCGGGTCCGGGGGCGGGGCCACACTGAAGCTTTCTTT.

The genes are TRBV5-1 and TRBJ2-5, with TRBD2 identical over 8 bases. The germline V gene encodes CDR1 SGHRS and CDR2 YFSETQ. The CDR3 has 15 residues. The J segment lost 5 bases and the V segment lost 6 bases, leaving 12 bases of the junction unmatched. For the CDR3, the DNA is TGCGCCAGCAACCCCTCCGGGGGGGCCGGGGAGACCCAGTACTTC. It encodes CASNPSGGAGETQYF. The entire variable domain, with the rest obtained from reference TRBV5-1 and TRBJ2-5, is as follows: KAGVTQTPRYLIKTRGQQVTLSCSPISGHRSVSWYQQTPGQGLQFLFEYFSETQRNKGNFPGRFSGRQFSNSRSEMNVSTLELGDSALYLCASNPSGGAGETQYFGPGTRLLVL.

This rearrangement joins TRBV5-4 to TRBJ1-2; 11 bases align to TRBD1. The CDR3 extends over 15 amino acids. V trimming: 0 bases; J trimming: 8 bases; junction bases outside the gene matches: 6. Germline lookup yields CDR1 SGHNT and CDR2 YYREEE (reference sequence). CDR3 loop: CASSLGGQGVLGYTF. In nucleotides, the CDR3 is TGTGCCAGCAGCTTGGGGGGACAGGGGGTATTGGGCTACACCTTC.

This chain links TRBV6-6 with TRBJ1-4, with no clear D. The CDR3 is 16 amino acids. The V end was cut by 7 bases, the J end by 0 bases, with 15 bases between. Germline assignment: CDR1 MNHNY and CDR2 SVGAGI (reference sequence). The CDR3 loop is CASTPGDTTTNEKLFF. The CDR3 nucleotides are TGTGCCAGCACCCCAGGTGACACCACAACTAATGAAAAACTGTTTTTT.

This rearrangement joins TRBV2 to TRBJ1-2, with a possible D match to TRBD1 (6 bases). The CDR3 contains 13 residues. Germline lookup yields CDR1 SNHLY and CDR2 FYNNEI. V was pared by 4 bases and J by 4 bases, with 10 bases between. The CDR3 reads CASSATTGYGYTF. CDR3 DNA sequence: TGTGCCAGCAGTGCGACGACAGGCTATGGCTACACCTTC. Looking up the rest from reference TRBV2 and TRBJ1-2 gives the full variable domain: EPEVTQTPSHQVTQMGQEVILRCVPISNHLYFYWYRQILGQKVEFLVSFYNNEISEKSEIFDDQFSVERPDGSNFTLKIRSTKLEDSAMYFCASSATTGYGYTFGSGTRLTVV.

A single count supports this clone. The gene calls are TRBV2 and TRBJ2-1; D tentatively fits TRBD1 or TRBD2 (5 bases each). Trimming shortened V by 8 bases and J by 6 bases, and 14 bases separated the two germline ends. This CDR3 comprises 13 residues. From germline, CDR1 is SNHLY and CDR2 FYNNEI. The CDR3 nucleotides read TGTGCCAGCTGGGGCCGAGGGGTCAATGAGCAGTTCTTC. Its protein is CASWGRGVNEQFF.

In this sample, this clone turned up a few times. This chain connects TRBV9 to TRBJ2-1; 7 bases are shared with TRBD2. V lost 5 bases and J lost 9; bases outside the gene matches: 8. CDR1 and CDR2 from the germline V gene are SGDLS and YYNGEE. The CDR3 contains 13 residues. CDR3 DNA sequence: TGTGCCAGCAGGTCCGGGACTATCGGTGAGCAGTTCTTC. Amino acid sequence: CASRSGTIGEQFF. The whole variable domain, filled in from reference TRBV9 and TRBJ2-1, reads DSGVTQTPKHLITATGQRVTLRCSPRSGDLSVYWYQQSLDQGLQFLIQYYNGEERAKGNILERFSAQQFPDLHSELNLSSLELGDSALYFCASRSGTIGEQFFGPGTRLTVL.

The chain is built from TRBV6-5 and TRBJ2-5, with 7 bases lining up with TRBD2. CDR1 and CDR2 (germline): MNHEY, SVGAGI. The CDR3 spans 14 residues. V gave up 2 bases and J gave up 7 bases; unmatched junction bases: 7. Written as DNA, the CDR3 is TGTGCCAGCAGTTACCTTAGCGGGTTCGGGACCCAGTACTTC. This encodes CASSYLSGFGTQYF.

The rearrangement joins TRBV13 to TRBJ2-4; D perhaps matches TRBD1 (6 bases). The CDR3 has 18 amino acids. CDR1 is PRHDT, CDR2 FYEKMQ, per germline (reference sequence). V was cut by 3 bases and J by 2 bases, with 20 bases left in between. CDR3 region: CASSFNQGTLLTKNIQYF. The CDR3, as DNA: TGTGCCAGCAGCTTCAACCAGGGGACCCTCCTAACCAAAAACATTCAGTACTTC.

The chain uses TRBV4-3 and TRBJ2-5; D not resolved. The germline V gene has CDR1 LGHNA and CDR2 YSLEER. The CDR3 is 13 residues long. The ends were cut back, 0 bases at V and 3 bases at J, with 5 bases in the middle. This CDR3 is CASSQDLEETQYF. In nucleotides, the CDR3 is TGCGCCAGCAGCCAAGATTTGGAAGAGACCCAGTACTTC.

This chain uses TRBV10-2 with TRBJ1-3, with D perhaps matching TRBD1 (5 bases). Trimming left V 6 bases short and J 0 bases short, with 15 bases between. The length of the CDR3 is 16 residues. Looked up from germline, CDR1 is WSHSY and CDR2 is SAAADI. In DNA form, the CDR3 reads TGCGCCAGCAGAGAATTCGACAGTCTCTCTGGAAACACCATATATTTT. It codes for CASREFDSLSGNTIYF.

On this clone itself: Sequence at one end of the junction differs from germline and may be a read error. The chain uses TRBV27 and TRBJ2-5; TRBD1 aligns across 9 bases. The CDR3 is 12 residues long. Germline V gene sequence: CDR1 MNHEY, CDR2 SMNVEV (reference sequence). This chain's CDR3 is CASSLPRDRANF. The CDR3 nucleotides are TGTGCCAGCAGTTTACCCCGGGACAGGGCAAACTTC.

The V and J genes are TRBV15 and TRBJ2-4; D ambiguous. The CDR3 runs to 13 residues. CDR1 LNHNV and CDR2 YYDKDF come from the germline V gene (reference sequence). Deletions cut 6 bases from V and 0 bases from J, with 6 bases between. CDR3 sequence reads: CATREIAKNIQYF. The CDR3, as DNA: TGTGCCACCAGGGAGATAGCCAAAAACATTCAGTACTTC.

For this clone: This sample includes further DNA sequences coding for the same CDR3. The chain recombines TRBV18 with TRBJ1-1; 7 positions match TRBD1. The V segment lost 3 bases and the J segment 1 base; nucleotides outside the gene matches: 2. The length of the CDR3 is 14 residues. Germline lookup yields CDR1 KGHSH and CDR2 LQKENI. The CDR3 region is CASSPGTENTEAFF. The CDR3 nucleotides read TGTGCCAGCTCACCGGGGACAGAGAACACTGAAGCTTTCTTT.

V and J are TRBV27 and TRBJ1-2; 7 positions agree with TRBD1. The CDR3 totals 15 residues. Germline V lookup: CDR1 MNHEY, CDR2 SMNVEV (reference sequence). J gave up 4 bases and V 0 bases, and 5 bases lay outside the gene matches. CDR3 loop: CASSLSAGGIYGYTF. The DNA for the CDR3 is TGTGCCAGCAGTTTATCTGCAGGGGGGATCTATGGCTACACCTTC.

The CDR3 is CASSSGTGGNYGYTF. CDR3 coding DNA: TGTGCCAGCAGTTCCGGGACAGGGGGCAACTATGGCTACACCTTC. V usage is TRBV6-6 and J usage is TRBJ1-2, with 12 bases fitting TRBD1. This CDR3 is 15 amino acids long. V was clipped by 4 bases and J by 2 bases; unmatched bases: 2. Germline CDR1 and CDR2: MNHNY and SVGAGI (reference sequence).

The V and J genes are TRBV7-2 and TRBJ2-7; D ambiguous. Trimming removed 4 bases at V and 1 base at J, with 17 bases between. CDR1 is SGHTA and CDR2 is FQGNSA in the germline V gene. The length of the CDR3 is 16 residues. The CDR3 spells CASSSSTGGFSYEQYF. DNA of the CDR3: TGTGCCAGCAGCTCCTCGACGGGTGGGTTTTCCTACGAGCAGTACTTC.